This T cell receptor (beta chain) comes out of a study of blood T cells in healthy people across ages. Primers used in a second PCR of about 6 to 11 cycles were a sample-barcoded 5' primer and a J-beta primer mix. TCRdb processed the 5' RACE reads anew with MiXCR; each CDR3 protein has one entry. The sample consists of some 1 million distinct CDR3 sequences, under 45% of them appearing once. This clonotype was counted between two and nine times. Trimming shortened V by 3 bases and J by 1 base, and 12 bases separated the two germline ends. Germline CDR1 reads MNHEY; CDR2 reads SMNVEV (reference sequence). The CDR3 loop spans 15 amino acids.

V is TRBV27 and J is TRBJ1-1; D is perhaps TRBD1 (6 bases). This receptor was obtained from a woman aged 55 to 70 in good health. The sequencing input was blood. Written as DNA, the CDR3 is TGTGCCAGCAGTTTGGCTAGCAGGGGGAACACTGAAGCTTTCTTT. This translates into CASSLASRGNTEAFF.